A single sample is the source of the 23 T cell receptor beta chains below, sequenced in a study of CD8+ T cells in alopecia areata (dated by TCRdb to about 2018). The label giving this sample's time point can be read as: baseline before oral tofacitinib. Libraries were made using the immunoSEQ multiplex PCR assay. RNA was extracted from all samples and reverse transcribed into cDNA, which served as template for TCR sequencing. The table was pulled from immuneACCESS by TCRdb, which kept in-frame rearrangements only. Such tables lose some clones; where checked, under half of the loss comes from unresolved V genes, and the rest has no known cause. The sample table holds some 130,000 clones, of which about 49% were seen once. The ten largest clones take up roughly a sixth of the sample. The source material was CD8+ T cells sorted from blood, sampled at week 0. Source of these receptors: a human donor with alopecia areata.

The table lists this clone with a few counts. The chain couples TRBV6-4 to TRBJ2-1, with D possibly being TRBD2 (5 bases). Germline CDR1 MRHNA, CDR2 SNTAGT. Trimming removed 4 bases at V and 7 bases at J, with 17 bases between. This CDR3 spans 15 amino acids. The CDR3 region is CASSVEGVRGNEQFF. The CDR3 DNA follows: TGTGCCAGCAGTGTAGAAGGCGTACGAGGGAATGAGCAGTTCTTC.

CDR3 region: CAWSVQGAEEQYF. CDR3 sequence (DNA): TGTGCCTGGAGTGTACAGGGGGCGGAGGAGCAGTACTTC. The chain couples TRBV30 to TRBJ2-7; TRBD1 aligns across 9 bases. The V segment lost 0 bases and the J segment 7 bases; nucleotides outside the gene matches: 4. This CDR3 has 13 amino acids. Germline CDR1 reads GTSNPN; CDR2 reads SVGIG (reference sequence).

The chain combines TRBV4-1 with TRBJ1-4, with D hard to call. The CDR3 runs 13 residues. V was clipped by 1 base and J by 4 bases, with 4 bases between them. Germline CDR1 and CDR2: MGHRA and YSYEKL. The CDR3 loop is CASSQVGNEKLFF. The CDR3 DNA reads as TGCGCCAGCAGCCAAGTCGGTAATGAAAAACTGTTTTTT.

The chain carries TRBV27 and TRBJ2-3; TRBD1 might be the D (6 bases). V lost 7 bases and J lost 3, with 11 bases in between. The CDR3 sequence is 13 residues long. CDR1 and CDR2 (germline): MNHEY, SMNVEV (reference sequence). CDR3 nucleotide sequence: TGTGCCAGCATGCCCAGGGGAACAGATACGCAGTATTTT. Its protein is CASMPRGTDTQYF.

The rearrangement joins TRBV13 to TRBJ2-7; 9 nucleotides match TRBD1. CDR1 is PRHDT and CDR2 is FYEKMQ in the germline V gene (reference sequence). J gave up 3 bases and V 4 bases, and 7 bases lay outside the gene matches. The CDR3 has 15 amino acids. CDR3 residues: CASSSWGTGYYEQYF. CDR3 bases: TGTGCCAGCAGCTCCTGGGGGACAGGGTACTACGAGCAGTACTTC.

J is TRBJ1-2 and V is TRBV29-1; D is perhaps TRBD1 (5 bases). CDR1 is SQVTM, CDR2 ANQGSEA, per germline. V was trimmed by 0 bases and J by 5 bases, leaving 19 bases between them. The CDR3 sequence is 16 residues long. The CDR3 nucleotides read TGCAGCGTTGAAGATGAAGCTCCAGGGCGAGGGTATGGCTACACCTTC. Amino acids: CSVEDEAPGRGYGYTF. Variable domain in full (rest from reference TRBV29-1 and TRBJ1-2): SAVISQKPSRDICQRGTSLTIQCQVDSQVTMMFWYRQQPGQSLTLIATANQGSEATYESGFVIDKFPISRPNLTFSTLTVSNMSPEDSSIYLCSVEDEAPGRGYGYTFGSGTRLTVV.

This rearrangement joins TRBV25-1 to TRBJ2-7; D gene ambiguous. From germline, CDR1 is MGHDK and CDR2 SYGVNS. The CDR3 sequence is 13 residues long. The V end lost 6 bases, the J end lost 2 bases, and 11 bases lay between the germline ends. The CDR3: CASRAPSTYEQYF. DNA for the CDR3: TGTGCCAGCAGGGCCCCGAGCACCTACGAGCAGTACTTC.

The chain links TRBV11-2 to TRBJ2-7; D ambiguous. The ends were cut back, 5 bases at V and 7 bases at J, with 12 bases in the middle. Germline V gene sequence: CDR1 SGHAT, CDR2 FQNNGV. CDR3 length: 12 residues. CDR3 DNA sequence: TGTGCCAGCAGCGTAGGATGGGGAGAGCAGTACTTC. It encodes CASSVGWGEQYF.

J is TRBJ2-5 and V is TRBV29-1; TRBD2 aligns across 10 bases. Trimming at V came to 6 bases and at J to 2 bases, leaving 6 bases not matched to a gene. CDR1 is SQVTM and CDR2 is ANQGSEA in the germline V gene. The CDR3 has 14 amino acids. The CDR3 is CSVSGGEGQETQYF. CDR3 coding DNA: TGCAGCGTGAGCGGGGGGGAAGGGCAAGAGACCCAGTACTTC.

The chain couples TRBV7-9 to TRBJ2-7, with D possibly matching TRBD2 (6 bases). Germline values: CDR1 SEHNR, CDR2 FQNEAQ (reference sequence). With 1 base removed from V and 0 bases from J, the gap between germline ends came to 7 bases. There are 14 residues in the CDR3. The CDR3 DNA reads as TGTGCCAGCAGCTTAGGGGGGGTCTCCTACGAGCAGTACTTC. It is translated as CASSLGGVSYEQYF.

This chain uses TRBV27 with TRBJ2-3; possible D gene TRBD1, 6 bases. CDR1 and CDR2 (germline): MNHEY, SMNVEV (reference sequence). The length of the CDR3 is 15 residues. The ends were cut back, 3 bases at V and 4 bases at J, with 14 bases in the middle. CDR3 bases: TGTGCCAGCAGTTTCGTACAGGGATCCCCAGATACGCAGTATTTT. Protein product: CASSFVQGSPDTQYF.

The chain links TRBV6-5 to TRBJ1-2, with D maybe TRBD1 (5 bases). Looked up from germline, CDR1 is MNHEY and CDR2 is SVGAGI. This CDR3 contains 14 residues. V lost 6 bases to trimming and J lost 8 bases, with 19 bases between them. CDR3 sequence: CASSLMGPWKGYTF. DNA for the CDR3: TGTGCCAGCAGCCTAATGGGGCCTTGGAAAGGCTACACCTTC.

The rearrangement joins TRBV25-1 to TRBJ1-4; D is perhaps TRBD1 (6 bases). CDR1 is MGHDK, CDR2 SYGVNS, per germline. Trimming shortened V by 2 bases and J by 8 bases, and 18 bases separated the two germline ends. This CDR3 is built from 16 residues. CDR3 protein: CASSELGAPGEEKLFF. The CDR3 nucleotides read TGTGCCAGCAGTGAACTGGGGGCCCCGGGAGAGGAAAAACTGTTTTTT. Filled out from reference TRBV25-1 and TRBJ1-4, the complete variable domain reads EADIYQTPRYLVIGTGKKITLECSQTMGHDKMYWYQQDPGMELHLIHYSYGVNSTEKGDLSSESTVSRIRTEHFPLTLESARPSHTSQYLCASSELGAPGEEKLFFGSGTQLSVL.

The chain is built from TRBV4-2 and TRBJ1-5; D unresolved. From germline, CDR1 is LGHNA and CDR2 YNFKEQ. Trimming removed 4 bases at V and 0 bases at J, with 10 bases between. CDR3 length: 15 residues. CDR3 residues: CASSRAGYSNQPQHF. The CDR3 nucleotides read TGTGCCAGCAGCCGGGCAGGTTATAGCAATCAGCCCCAGCATTTT.

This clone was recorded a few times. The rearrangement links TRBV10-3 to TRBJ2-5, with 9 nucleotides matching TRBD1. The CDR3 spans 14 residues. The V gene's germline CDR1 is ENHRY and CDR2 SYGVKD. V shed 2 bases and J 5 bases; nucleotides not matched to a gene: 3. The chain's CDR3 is CAISETGQGETQYF. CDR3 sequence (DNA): TGTGCCATCAGTGAGACCGGACAGGGGGAGACCCAGTACTTC.

The CDR3 is CASSQVAPNTEAFF. The CDR3 DNA sequence: TGCGCCAGCAGCCAAGTGGCACCGAACACTGAAGCTTTCTTT. V is TRBV4-1 and J is TRBJ1-1; no reliable D call. CDR3 length: 14 residues. V lost 1 base and J 1 base, leaving 7 bases between the germline ends. Looked up from germline, CDR1 is MGHRA and CDR2 is YSYEKL.

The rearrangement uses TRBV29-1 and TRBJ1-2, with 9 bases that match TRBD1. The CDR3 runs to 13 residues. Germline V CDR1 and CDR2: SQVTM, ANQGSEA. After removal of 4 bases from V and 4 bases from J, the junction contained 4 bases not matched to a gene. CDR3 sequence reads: CSVVDRGVYGYTF. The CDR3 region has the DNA TGCAGCGTTGTTGACAGGGGGGTCTATGGCTACACCTTC.

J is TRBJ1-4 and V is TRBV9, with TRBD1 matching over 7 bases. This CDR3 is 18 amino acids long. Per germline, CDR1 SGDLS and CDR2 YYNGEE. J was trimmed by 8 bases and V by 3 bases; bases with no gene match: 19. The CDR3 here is CASSAYSPLTGQGEKLFF. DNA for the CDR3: TGTGCCAGCAGCGCCTATAGCCCCCTGACAGGGCAGGGCGAAAAACTGTTTTTT.

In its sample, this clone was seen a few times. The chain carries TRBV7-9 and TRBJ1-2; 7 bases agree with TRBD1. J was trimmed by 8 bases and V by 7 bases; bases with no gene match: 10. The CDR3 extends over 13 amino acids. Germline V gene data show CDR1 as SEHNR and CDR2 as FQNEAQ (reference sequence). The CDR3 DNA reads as TGTGCCAGCAATGCGGGACAGAAGAGGGGCTACACCTTC. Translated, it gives CASNAGQKRGYTF.

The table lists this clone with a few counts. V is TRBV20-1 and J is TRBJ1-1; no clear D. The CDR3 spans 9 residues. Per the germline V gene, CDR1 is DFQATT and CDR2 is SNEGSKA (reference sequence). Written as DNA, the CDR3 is TGCAGCCTCCAGGAGGATGCTTTCTTT. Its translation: CSLQEDAFF.

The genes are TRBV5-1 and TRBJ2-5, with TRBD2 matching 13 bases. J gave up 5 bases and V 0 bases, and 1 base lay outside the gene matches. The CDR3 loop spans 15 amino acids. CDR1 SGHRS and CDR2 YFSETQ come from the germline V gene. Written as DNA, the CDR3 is TGCGCCAGCAGCTTGGGGACTAGCGGGGGCGAGACCCAGTACTTC. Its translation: CASSLGTSGGETQYF.

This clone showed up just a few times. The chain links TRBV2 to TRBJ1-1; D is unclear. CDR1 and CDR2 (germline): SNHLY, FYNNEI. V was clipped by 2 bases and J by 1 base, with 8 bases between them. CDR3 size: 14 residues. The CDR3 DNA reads TGTGCCAGCAGTGAACCAGGCCAGAACACTGAAGCTTTCTTT. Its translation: CASSEPGQNTEAFF.

The CDR3 DNA is TGTGCCAGCAGTGAAATCCGTGAGACTTTCTTT. Protein: CASSEIRETFF. The chain combines TRBV6-1 with TRBJ1-1, with D unclear. The CDR3 is 11 amino acids. Germline V lookup: CDR1 MNHNS, CDR2 SASEGT. Trimming pared 2 bases from V and 12 bases from J, leaving 10 bases between.